The 31 T cell receptor beta chains presented below share a single source sample, sequenced in a study of beta chain features in type 1 diabetes. As every portion of the isolated RNA was reverse transcribed, the sequencing read expressed TCRB transcripts. Repertoires were generated with immunoSEQ multiplex PCR, while TCRdb's copy carries only in-frame clones and drops some. The sample has roughly 500,000 clones, 25% to 35% seen once. Input material: naive CD4+ T cells from blood. These receptors came from a man in his late teens or twenties in good health.

This chain joins TRBV7-2 and TRBJ2-7, with 11 bases matching TRBD2. The J segment lost 2 bases and the V segment lost 5 bases, leaving 5 bases of the junction unmatched. From germline, CDR1 is SGHTA and CDR2 FQGNSA. The CDR3 has 15 amino acids. The CDR3 region has the DNA TGTGCCAGCAGCGTCGGGACTAGCGGACCCTACGAGCAGTACTTC. Translation: CASSVGTSGPYEQYF. Full variable domain (missing parts from reference TRBV7-2 and TRBJ2-7): GAGVSQSPSNKVTEKGKDVELRCDPISGHTALYWYRQSLGQGLEFLIYFQGNSAPDKSGLPSDRFSAERTGGSVSTLTIQRTQQEDSAVYLCASSVGTSGPYEQYFGPGTRLTVT.

There are a few counts of this clone. The CDR3 reads CASSLVREGLGEQFF. The CDR3 DNA reads as TGTGCCAGCAGCTTAGTGCGGGAGGGCCTCGGTGAGCAGTTCTTC. This chain uses TRBV7-6 with TRBJ2-1; 9 nucleotides match TRBD2. V lost 1 base and J lost 9; bases outside the gene matches: 7. CDR3 length: 15 amino acids. Germline CDR1 SGHVS, CDR2 FNYEAQ.

This clone was seen just once. CDR3 coding DNA: TGTGCCAGCAGCTTAGAGACAGGGGATCTGGGCACAGATACGCAGTATTTT. Its protein is CASSLETGDLGTDTQYF. The rearrangement links TRBV7-2 to TRBJ2-3; 8 bases agree with TRBD1. The CDR3 consists of 17 residues. Germline CDR1 SGHTA, CDR2 FQGNSA. Unmatched junction bases numbered 7, after V lost 1 base and J lost 1 base.

The CDR3 region is CASSHHRGGSDGNEQFF. Written as DNA, the CDR3 is TGTGCCAGCAGCCACCACCGGGGGGGCTCTGATGGCAATGAGCAGTTCTTC. The V gene is TRBV4-2, the J gene TRBJ2-1; 8 nucleotides align to TRBD2. Germline CDR1 LGHNA, CDR2 YNFKEQ. V shed 3 bases and J 6 bases; nucleotides not matched to a gene: 13. The CDR3 loop spans 17 amino acids.

This clone was counted once. This chain links TRBV28 with TRBJ2-1; 7 bases match TRBD2. This CDR3 is built from 12 residues. V was clipped by 6 bases and J by 14 bases; unmatched bases: 10. Germline V CDR1 and CDR2: MDHEN, SYDVKM. CDR3: CASSVAQRDEFF. CDR3 nucleotides: TGTGCCAGCAGCGTCGCTCAGCGGGATGAGTTCTTC.

This clone has more than one count but fewer than ten. V usage is TRBV30 and J usage is TRBJ2-4; TRBD1 might be the D (5 bases). The CDR3 covers 11 residues. Trimming took 7 bases from V and 6 from J, leaving 10 bases between them. In germline, CDR1 is GTSNPN, CDR2 SVGIG (reference sequence). In nucleotides, the CDR3 is TGTGCCTCCATGGACACAAACATTCAGTACTTC. Its translation is CASMDTNIQYF.

The V gene is TRBV4-3, the J gene TRBJ2-7, with a tentative D call TRBD1 (5 bases). Trimming removed 1 base at V and 3 bases at J, with 10 bases between. CDR1 is LGHNA, CDR2 YSLEER, per germline. CDR3 length: 14 amino acids. The CDR3 is CASSQVAGIYEQYF. The CDR3 DNA sequence: TGCGCCAGCAGCCAAGTTGCAGGGATCTACGAGCAGTACTTC.

The J gene is TRBJ2-7, the V gene TRBV6-6; tentatively, D is TRBD1 (6 bases). Trimming stripped 6 bases from V and 7 bases from J, with 16 bases between. The germline V gene encodes CDR1 MNHNY and CDR2 SVGAGI (reference sequence). This CDR3 contains 13 residues. CDR3 loop: CASRNYRVGEQYF. CDR3 nucleotides: TGTGCCAGCAGGAACTACAGGGTCGGGGAGCAGTACTTC.

The chain has TRBV7-9 and TRBJ1-3; D is possibly TRBD1 (6 bases). CDR3 length: 16 residues. Trimming left V 5 bases short and J 0 bases short, with 14 bases between. Germline lookup yields CDR1 SEHNR and CDR2 FQNEAQ (reference sequence). The CDR3 loop is CASSRPNRVSGNTIYF. The DNA for the CDR3 is TGTGCCAGCAGCCGACCAAACAGGGTCTCTGGAAACACCATATATTTT.

This clone showed up just a few times. The V and J genes are TRBV19 and TRBJ1-5, with a tentative D call TRBD1 (6 bases). Trimming stripped 1 base from V and 2 bases from J, with 9 bases between. Germline V gene sequence: CDR1 LNHDA, CDR2 SQIVND (reference sequence). The CDR3 covers 15 residues. CDR3 sequence (DNA): TGTGCCAGTAGTATAGCCGGGGGCGGCAATCAGCCCCAGCATTTT. It translates to CASSIAGGGNQPQHF.

This sequence joins TRBV10-3 and TRBJ2-5; perhaps D is TRBD1 or TRBD2 (5 bases each). Trimming took 4 bases from V and 7 from J, leaving 19 bases between them. Germline lookup yields CDR1 ENHRY and CDR2 SYGVKD. CDR3 size: 15 residues. CDR3 DNA: TGTGCCATCAGTGGAACCGGGACCCATGAGGGGACCCAGTACTTC. It translates to CAISGTGTHEGTQYF.

The chain links TRBV7-7 to TRBJ2-3, with D unresolved. V lost 1 base and J lost 3, with 8 bases in between. Per the germline V gene, CDR1 is SSHAT and CDR2 is FNYEAQ (reference sequence). This CDR3 has 14 residues. CDR3 coding DNA: TGTGCCAGCAGCTTAGATCTAAGGACAGATACGCAGTATTTT. Amino acid sequence: CASSLDLRTDTQYF.

In its sample, this clone was seen a few times. The chain joins TRBV9 to TRBJ2-7; 13 bases are shared with TRBD2. The CDR3 has 17 residues. Looked up from germline, CDR1 is SGDLS and CDR2 is YYNGEE. The J segment lost 0 bases and the V segment lost 4 bases, leaving 7 bases of the junction unmatched. The DNA for the CDR3 is TGTGCCAGCAGCTTGGGACTAGCGGGACCAAGCTCCTACGAGCAGTACTTC. Encoded protein: CASSLGLAGPSSYEQYF.

This clone was detected only a few times. The chain uses TRBV30 and TRBJ2-2; D remains ambiguous. Germline V CDR1 and CDR2: GTSNPN, SVGIG (reference sequence). CDR3 length: 14 amino acids. V lost 0 bases to trimming and J lost 4 bases, with 9 bases between them. The CDR3: CAWSVPGVTGELFF. Here the CDR3 DNA reads TGTGCCTGGAGTGTACCTGGGGTCACCGGGGAGCTGTTTTTT.

This chain uses TRBV5-1 with TRBJ2-1; D gene unclear. Trimming took off 4 bases at V and 7 bases at J, with 9 bases between the two ends. In germline, CDR1 is SGHRS, CDR2 YFSETQ. The CDR3 contains 12 residues. For the CDR3, the DNA is TGCGCCAGCAGCCAAGATTGGAATGAGCAGTTCTTC. This sequence encodes CASSQDWNEQFF. Full variable domain (missing parts from reference TRBV5-1 and TRBJ2-1): KAGVTQTPRYLIKTRGQQVTLSCSPISGHRSVSWYQQTPGQGLQFLFEYFSETQRNKGNFPGRFSGRQFSNSRSEMNVSTLELGDSALYLCASSQDWNEQFFGPGTRLTVL.

The V and J genes are TRBV30 and TRBJ1-3, with a weak D call TRBD1 (5 bases). The CDR3 spans 16 residues. CDR1 is GTSNPN and CDR2 is SVGIG in the germline V gene (reference sequence). The germline V and J ends were trimmed by 3 bases and 0 bases, with 15 bases remaining between them. Here the CDR3 DNA reads TGTGCCTGGAGCGCCCTCCAGGGTAGCTCTGGAAACACCATATATTTT. Amino acids: CAWSALQGSSGNTIYF.

This chain joins TRBV21-1 and TRBJ1-2. TRBV21-1 is shown as a pseudogene. The CDR3 is made up of 13 amino acids. The CDR3, as DNA: TGTGCCAGCAGCCACGCGGGAAACTATGGCTACACCTTC. It translates to CASSHAGNYGYTF.

This clone was counted a single time. The rearrangement links TRBV7-8 to TRBJ2-7; 8 nucleotides align to TRBD2. V dropped 5 bases and J dropped 2; count of bases not matched to a gene: 8. CDR3 size: 15 residues. Germline V lookup: CDR1 SGHVS, CDR2 FQNEAQ. The CDR3 loop is CASSAPGGGPYEQYF. The CDR3 coding sequence is TGTGCCAGCAGCGCCCCTGGCGGGGGGCCCTACGAGCAGTACTTC.

The chain is built from TRBV19 and TRBJ2-1, with D tentatively TRBD2 (5 bases). Deletions cut 7 bases from V and 1 base from J, with 11 bases between. Germline assignment: CDR1 LNHDA and CDR2 SQIVND (reference sequence). CDR3 length: 14 amino acids. In DNA, the CDR3 is TGTGCCAGTACCCCGGACTGGTCCTACAATGAGCAGTTCTTC. The encoded protein is CASTPDWSYNEQFF. Filled out from reference TRBV19 and TRBJ2-1, the complete variable domain reads DGGITQSPKYLFRKEGQNVTLSCEQNLNHDAMYWYRQDPGQGLRLIYYSQIVNDFQKGDIAEGYSVSREKKESFPLTVTSAQKNPTAFYLCASTPDWSYNEQFFGPGTRLTVL.

The chain uses TRBV29-1 and TRBJ2-3, with D possibly being TRBD2 (7 bases). The germline CDR1 and CDR2 sequences are SQVTM and ANQGSEA. V was clipped by 7 bases and J by 0 bases, with 20 bases between them. CDR3 size: 16 residues. The CDR3 nucleotides are TGCAGCGGTGCGGGGGCCTCGACCCTGAGCACAGATACGCAGTATTTT. This encodes CSGAGASTLSTDTQYF.

Note on this clone: In the same sample, other DNA sequences code for this CDR3. The CDR3 sequence: CSVDGAGGTDTQYF. CDR3 in DNA: TGCAGCGTTGACGGGGCGGGAGGCACAGATACGCAGTATTTT. The V call is TRBV29-1, the J call TRBJ2-3, with 7 bases aligning to TRBD2. The V gene end was trimmed by 3 bases and the J gene end by 1 base; junction bases not matched to a gene: 4. Germline CDR1 reads SQVTM; CDR2 reads ANQGSEA. The CDR3 extends over 14 amino acids.

This clone was seen a few times. V and J are TRBV5-4 and TRBJ2-1, with D possibly being TRBD2 (6 bases). CDR3 length: 14 residues. The V end lost 0 bases, the J end lost 6 bases, and 10 bases lay between the germline ends. Germline CDR1 reads SGHNT; CDR2 reads YYREEE (reference sequence). CDR3 nucleotide sequence: TGTGCCAGCAGCTTGGGGGGAGGCCCCAATGAGCAGTTCTTC. Its protein product is CASSLGGGPNEQFF. Using reference TRBV5-4 and TRBJ2-1 for the parts outside the CDR3, the full variable domain is ETGVTQSPTHLIKTRGQQVTLRCSSQSGHNTVSWYQQALGQGPQFIFQYYREEENGRGNFPPRFSGLQFPNYSSELNVNALELDDSALYLCASSLGGGPNEQFFGPGTRLTVL.

This clone has more than one count but fewer than ten. The rearrangement links TRBV25-1 to TRBJ2-3, with D uncertain. The length of the CDR3 is 13 residues. Trimming took off 5 bases at V and 1 base at J, with 7 bases between the two ends. CDR1 is MGHDK and CDR2 is SYGVNS in the germline V gene. CDR3: CASSTSGTDTQYF. CDR3 DNA sequence: TGTGCCAGCAGTACCTCCGGCACAGATACGCAGTATTTT.

J is TRBJ2-3 and V is TRBV4-2; D perhaps matches TRBD2 (6 bases). The germline V gene encodes CDR1 LGHNA and CDR2 YNFKEQ. This CDR3 has 16 residues. The V end was cut by 0 bases, the J end by 0 bases, with 10 bases between. The CDR3 here is CASSQEPAGSTDTQYF. The CDR3 DNA is TGTGCCAGCAGCCAAGAGCCAGCGGGCAGCACAGATACGCAGTATTTT.

This clone appeared a few times. Other nucleotide sequences in the sample specify the same CDR3. This chain uses TRBV29-1 with TRBJ2-3; D call uncertain. This CDR3 is built from 12 residues. Trimming left V 6 bases short and J 1 base short, with 8 bases between. Germline V gene sequence: CDR1 SQVTM, CDR2 ANQGSEA. The CDR3 sequence is CSVDHGTDTQYF. CDR3 sequence (DNA): TGCAGCGTAGACCACGGCACAGATACGCAGTATTTT.

The gene calls are TRBV10-3 and TRBJ2-7; D possibly matches TRBD1 or TRBD2 (5 bases each). This CDR3 has 13 amino acids. The germline CDR1 and CDR2 sequences are ENHRY and SYGVKD. V was trimmed by 5 bases and J by 2 bases, leaving 10 bases between them. The CDR3 DNA follows: TGTGCCATCAGTACCGGGACCACCTACGAGCAGTACTTC. Its translation is CAISTGTTYEQYF.

The chain has TRBV30 and TRBJ2-4; 11 nucleotides match TRBD1. Germline V CDR1 and CDR2: GTSNPN, SVGIG (reference sequence). The CDR3 length is 15 residues. V dropped 4 bases and J dropped 7; count of bases not matched to a gene: 9. CDR3 nucleotides: TGTGCCTGGAATAAGGGACAGGGGGGCTTCAACATTCAGTACTTC. Protein: CAWNKGQGGFNIQYF.

The J gene is TRBJ2-2, the V gene TRBV2; D might be TRBD2 (6 bases). There are 14 residues in the CDR3. V lost 6 bases to trimming and J lost 2 bases, with 10 bases between them. Germline V gene lookup returns CDR1 SNHLY and CDR2 FYNNEI. The CDR3 nucleotides read TGTGCCAGCAGGCTTGGGACTAACACCGGGGAGCTGTTTTTT. This translates into CASRLGTNTGELFF.

The gene calls are TRBV29-1 and TRBJ2-7; 8 bases match TRBD1. V was clipped by 4 bases and J by 1 base; unmatched bases: 6. Germline CDR1 is SQVTM and CDR2 is ANQGSEA. The CDR3 loop spans 14 amino acids. DNA for the CDR3: TGCAGCGTTGGTCTGGACAGGGTGTCCTACGAGCAGTACTTC. The encoded protein is CSVGLDRVSYEQYF.

This clone has a handful of counts. This sequence joins TRBV23-1 and TRBJ1-5; 8 bases are shared with TRBD1. TRBV23-1 is an open reading frame whose function is uncertain. With 8 bases clipped from V and 5 bases from J, the junction kept 8 bases outside the gene matches. The CDR3 is 14 residues long. CDR3 in amino acids: CASPPRGLDQPQHF. CDR3 DNA sequence: TGCGCCAGCCCCCCCAGGGGGCTCGATCAGCCCCAGCATTTT.

The chain uses TRBV6-6 and TRBJ2-7; no firm D call. This CDR3 comprises 13 residues. Trimming removed 2 bases from V and 2 bases from J, with 7 bases in between. Germline V CDR1 and CDR2: MNHNY, SVGAGI (reference sequence). CDR3 bases: TGTGCCAGCAGTTACGCTAGTGCCTACGAGCAGTACTTC. Residues: CASSYASAYEQYF.